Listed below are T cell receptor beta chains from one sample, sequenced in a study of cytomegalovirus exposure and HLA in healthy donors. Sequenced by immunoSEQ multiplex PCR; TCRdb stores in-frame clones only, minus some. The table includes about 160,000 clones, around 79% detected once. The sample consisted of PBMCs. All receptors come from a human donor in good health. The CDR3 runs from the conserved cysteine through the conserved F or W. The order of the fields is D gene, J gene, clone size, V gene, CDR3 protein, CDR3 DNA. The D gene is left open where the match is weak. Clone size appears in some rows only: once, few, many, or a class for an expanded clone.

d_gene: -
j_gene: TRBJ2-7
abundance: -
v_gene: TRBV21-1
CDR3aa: CASSRAGTVTYEQYF
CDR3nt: TGTGCCAGCAGCAGGGCCGGGACAGTGACCTACGAGCAGTACTTC

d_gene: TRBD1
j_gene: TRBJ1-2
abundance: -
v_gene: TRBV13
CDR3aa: CASRDTGTGIGGYTF
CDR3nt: TGTGCCAGCAGGGATACCGGGACAGGGATTGGGGGCTACACCTTC

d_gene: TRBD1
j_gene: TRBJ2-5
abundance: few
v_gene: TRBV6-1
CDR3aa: CASSGGQGAQETQYF
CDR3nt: TGTGCCAGCAGTGGTGGACAGGGAGCACAAGAGACCCAGTACTTC

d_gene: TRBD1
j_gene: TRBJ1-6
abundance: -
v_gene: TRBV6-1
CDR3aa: CASREGQGSLYNSPLHF
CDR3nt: TGTGCCAGCAGGGAAGGACAGGGGAGTCTCTATAATTCACCCCTCCACTTT

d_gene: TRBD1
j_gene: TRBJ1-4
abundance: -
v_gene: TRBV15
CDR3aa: CATSRVGTGVEKLFF
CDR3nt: TGTGCCACCAGCAGAGTTGGGACAGGGGTCGAAAAACTGTTTTTT

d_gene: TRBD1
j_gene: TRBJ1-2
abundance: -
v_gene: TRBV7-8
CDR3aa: CASGQAIGYGYTF
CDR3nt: TGTGCCAGCGGACAGGCCATCGGCTATGGCTACACCTTC

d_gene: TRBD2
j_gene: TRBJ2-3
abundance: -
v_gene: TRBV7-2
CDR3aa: CASSPTSGGTDTQYF
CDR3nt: TGTGCCAGCAGCCCGACTAGCGGGGGCACAGATACGCAGTATTTT

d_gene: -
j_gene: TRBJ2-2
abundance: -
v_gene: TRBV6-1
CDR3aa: CASKAGALPGELFF
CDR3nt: TGTGCCAGCAAGGCGGGGGCTCTCCCCGGGGAGCTGTTTTTT

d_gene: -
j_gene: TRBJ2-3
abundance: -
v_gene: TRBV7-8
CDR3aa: CASRPRITSTDTQYF
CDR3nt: TGTGCCAGCAGGCCCCGAATTACTAGCACAGATACGCAGTATTTT

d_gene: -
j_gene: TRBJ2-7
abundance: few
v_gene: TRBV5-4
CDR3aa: CASSFGSGGSYEQYF
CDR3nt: TGTGCCAGCAGCTTCGGTAGCGGAGGCTCCTACGAGCAGTACTTC

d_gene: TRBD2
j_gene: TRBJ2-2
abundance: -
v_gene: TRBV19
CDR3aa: CAGHERAGGGGELFF
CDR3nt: TGTGCCGGCCACGAGAGAGCGGGGGGCGGCGGGGAGCTGTTTTTT

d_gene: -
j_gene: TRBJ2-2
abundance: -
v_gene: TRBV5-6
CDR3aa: CASSPLGGPANTGELFF
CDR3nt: TGTGCCAGCAGCCCCCTTGGTGGGCCCGCGAACACCGGGGAGCTGTTTTTT

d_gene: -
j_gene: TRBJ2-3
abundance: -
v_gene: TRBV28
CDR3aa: CASSLVTDTQYF
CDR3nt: TGTGCCAGCAGTCTTGTCACAGATACGCAGTATTTT

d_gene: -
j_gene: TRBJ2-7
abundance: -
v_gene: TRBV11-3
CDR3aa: CASSPTPGGEQYF
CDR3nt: TGTGCCAGCAGCCCAACCCCGGGTGGGGAGCAGTACTTC

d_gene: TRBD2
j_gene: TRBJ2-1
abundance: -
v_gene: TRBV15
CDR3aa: CATSRESAPGGGEFF
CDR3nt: TGTGCCACCAGCAGAGAGTCGGCGCCGGGGGGAGGGGAGTTCTTC

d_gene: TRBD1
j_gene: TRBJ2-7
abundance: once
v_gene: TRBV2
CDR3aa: CASSELVPGGDEQYF
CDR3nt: TGTGCCAGCAGTGAATTGGTGCCAGGGGGCGACGAGCAGTACTTC

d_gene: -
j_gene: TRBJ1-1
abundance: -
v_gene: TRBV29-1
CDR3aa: CSVAAGYTEAFF
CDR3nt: TGCAGCGTTGCGGCAGGGTACACTGAAGCTTTCTTT

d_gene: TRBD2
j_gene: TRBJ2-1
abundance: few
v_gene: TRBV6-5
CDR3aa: CASSSSGGTYNEQFF
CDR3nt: TGTGCCAGCAGTTCTAGCGGGGGGACCTACAATGAGCAGTTCTTC

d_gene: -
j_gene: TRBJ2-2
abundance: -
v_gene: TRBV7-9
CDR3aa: CASSHSRAQGLFF
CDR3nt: TGTGCCAGCAGCCATTCACGGGCCCAGGGACTGTTTTTT

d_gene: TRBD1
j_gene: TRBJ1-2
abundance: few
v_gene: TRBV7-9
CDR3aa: CASSLAIGTGSNYGYTF
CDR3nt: TGTGCCAGCAGCTTAGCTATTGGGACAGGGAGTAACTATGGCTACACCTTC

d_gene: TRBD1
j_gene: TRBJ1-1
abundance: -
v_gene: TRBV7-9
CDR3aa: CASSSRAGQGKRDLAFF
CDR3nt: TGTGCCAGCAGCTCACGAGCGGGACAGGGAAAAAGGGACTTAGCTTTCTTT

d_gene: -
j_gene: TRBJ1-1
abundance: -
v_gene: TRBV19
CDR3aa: CASSIVALGLWNTEAFF
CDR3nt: TGTGCCAGTAGTATAGTGGCTCTAGGCCTCTGGAACACTGAAGCTTTCTTT

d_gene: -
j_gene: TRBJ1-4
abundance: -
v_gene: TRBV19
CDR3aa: CASSIFDSPTNEKLFF
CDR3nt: TGTGCCAGTAGTATCTTCGACAGCCCAACTAATGAAAAACTGTTTTTT

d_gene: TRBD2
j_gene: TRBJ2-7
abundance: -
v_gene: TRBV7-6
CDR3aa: CASSPGGGYEQYF
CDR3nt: TGTGCCAGCAGCCCAGGCGGGGGCTACGAGCAGTACTTC

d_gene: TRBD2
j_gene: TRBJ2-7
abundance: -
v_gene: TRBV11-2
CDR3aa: CASSLGAGGPRHEQYF
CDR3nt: TGTGCCAGCAGCTTAGGGGCGGGAGGCCCCCGGCACGAGCAGTACTTC

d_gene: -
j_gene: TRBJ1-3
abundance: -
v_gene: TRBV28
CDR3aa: CASGPGNANSGNTIYF
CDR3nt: TGTGCCAGCGGGCCAGGCAATGCTAACTCTGGAAACACCATATATTTT

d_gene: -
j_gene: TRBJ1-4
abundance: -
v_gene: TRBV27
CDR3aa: CASSLGGEKLFF
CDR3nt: TGTGCCAGCAGTTTGGGGGGAGAAAAACTGTTTTTT

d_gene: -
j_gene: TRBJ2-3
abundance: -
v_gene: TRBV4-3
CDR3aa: CASSQALADTQYF
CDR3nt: TGCGCCAGCAGCCAAGCCCTTGCAGATACGCAGTATTTT

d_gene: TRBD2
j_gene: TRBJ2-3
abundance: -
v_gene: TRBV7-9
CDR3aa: CASSPPGTRTADTQYF
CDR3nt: TGTGCCAGCAGCCCTCCTGGGACTAGAACAGCAGATACGCAGTATTTT

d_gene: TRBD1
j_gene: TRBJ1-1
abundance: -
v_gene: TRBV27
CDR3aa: CASSTDRGSLRRNTEAFF
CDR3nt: TGTGCCAGCAGCACGGACAGGGGAAGTCTAAGACGCAACACTGAAGCTTTCTTT

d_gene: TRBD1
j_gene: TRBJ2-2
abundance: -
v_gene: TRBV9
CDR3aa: CASSVVRGDRVFPGELFF
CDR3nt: TGTGCCAGCAGCGTAGTAAGGGGGGACAGGGTATTCCCCGGGGAGCTGTTTTTT

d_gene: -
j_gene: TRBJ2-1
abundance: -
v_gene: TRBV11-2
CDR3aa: CASSLFTTFDEQFF
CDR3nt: TGTGCCAGCAGCTTATTTACTACTTTCGATGAGCAGTTCTTC

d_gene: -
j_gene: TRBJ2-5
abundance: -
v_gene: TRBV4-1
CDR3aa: CASSQDLETQYF
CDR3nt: TGCGCCAGCAGCCAAGACCTGGAGACCCAGTACTTC

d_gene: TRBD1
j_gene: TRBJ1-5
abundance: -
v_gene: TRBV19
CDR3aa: CASSKPGQFNQPQHF
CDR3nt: TGTGCCAGTAGTAAACCGGGACAGTTCAATCAGCCCCAGCATTTT

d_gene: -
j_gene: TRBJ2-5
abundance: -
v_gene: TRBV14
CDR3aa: CASSTEDSLKETQYF
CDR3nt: TGTGCCAGCAGCACCGAGGACAGCCTCAAAGAGACCCAGTACTTC

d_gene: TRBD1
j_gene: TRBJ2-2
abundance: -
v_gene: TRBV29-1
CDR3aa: CSVSQTGGGELFF
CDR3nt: TGCAGCGTTTCCCAGACAGGGGGCGGGGAGCTGTTTTTT

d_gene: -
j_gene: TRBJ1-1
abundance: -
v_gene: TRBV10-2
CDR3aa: CASSELWVGVPEAFF
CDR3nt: TGCGCCAGCAGTGAGTTGTGGGTGGGAGTTCCTGAAGCTTTCTTT

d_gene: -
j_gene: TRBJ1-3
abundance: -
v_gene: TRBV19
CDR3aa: CASSVNTGSSGNTIYF
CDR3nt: TGTGCCAGTAGTGTAAACACCGGGAGCTCTGGAAACACCATATATTTT

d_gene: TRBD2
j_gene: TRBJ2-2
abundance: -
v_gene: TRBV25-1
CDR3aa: CASSVAGGTGELFF
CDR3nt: TGTGCCAGCAGTGTAGCGGGAGGAACCGGGGAGCTGTTTTTT

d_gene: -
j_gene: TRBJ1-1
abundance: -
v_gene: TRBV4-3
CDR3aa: CASSRNQGDKTEAFF
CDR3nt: TGCGCCAGCAGCCGAAATCAGGGTGATAAGACTGAAGCTTTCTTT